These 2 T cell receptor beta chains came from one sample sequenced in a study of T cells in tuberculosis. The protocol was immunoSEQ multiplex PCR, while the TCRdb copy is restricted to in-frame clones and leaves out a portion. The sample comprises about 49,000 clones, nearly 95% of which are singletons, and more than 1.2% rests with the top ten. Time point specified: new active TB diagnosis, blood taken before or within 7 days of starting treatment. This material consisted of PBMCs, taken at tuberculosis diagnosis. These receptors were taken from an adult with tuberculosis.

The chain links TRBV5-4 to TRBJ1-1; perhaps TRBD1 as D (6 bases). Deletions cut 4 bases from V and 7 bases from J, with 17 bases between. Germline CDR1 SGHNT, CDR2 YYREEE (reference sequence). The CDR3 sequence is 14 residues long. CDR3 protein: CASSLRGAGVEAFF. CDR3 in DNA: TGTGCCAGCAGCCTACGGGGGGCGGGCGTTGAAGCTTTCTTT.

The CDR3 DNA reads as TGTGCCAGTAGTATTGGAGGACAGGGGGCGACTGAAGCTTTCTTT. It yields the protein CASSIGGQGATEAFF. J is TRBJ1-1 and V is TRBV19; TRBD1 matches at 11 bases. Germline V lookup: CDR1 LNHDA, CDR2 SQIVND (reference sequence). V trimming: 3 bases; J trimming: 5 bases; junction bases outside the gene matches: 5. CDR3 size: 15 residues.